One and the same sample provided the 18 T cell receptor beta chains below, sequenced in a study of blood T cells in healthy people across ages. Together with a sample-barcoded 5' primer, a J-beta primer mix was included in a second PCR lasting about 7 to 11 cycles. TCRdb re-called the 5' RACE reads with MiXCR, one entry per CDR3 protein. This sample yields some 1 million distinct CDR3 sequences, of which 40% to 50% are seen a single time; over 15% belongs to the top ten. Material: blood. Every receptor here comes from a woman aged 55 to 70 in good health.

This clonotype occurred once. The CDR3 is CSARVWGSYEQYF. Written as DNA, the CDR3 is TGCAGTGCTAGGGTCTGGGGCTCCTACGAGCAGTACTTC. This chain links TRBV20-1 with TRBJ2-4; D call uncertain. TRBJ2-7 explains the end of the DNA better; the J call may be wrong. Germline CDR1 reads DFQATT; CDR2 reads SNEGSKA (reference sequence). This CDR3 comprises 13 residues.

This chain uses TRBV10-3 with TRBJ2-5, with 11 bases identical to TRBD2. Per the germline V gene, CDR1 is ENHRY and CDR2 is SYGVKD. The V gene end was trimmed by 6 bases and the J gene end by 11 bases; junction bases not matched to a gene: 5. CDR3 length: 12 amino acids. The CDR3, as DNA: TGTGCCATCAGGGAACTAGCGGGGGAGCAGTACTTC. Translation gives CAIRELAGEQYF.

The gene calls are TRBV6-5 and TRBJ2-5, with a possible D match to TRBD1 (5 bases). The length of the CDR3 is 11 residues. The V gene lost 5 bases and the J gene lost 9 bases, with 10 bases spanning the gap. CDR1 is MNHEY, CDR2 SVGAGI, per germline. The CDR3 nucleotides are TGTGCCAGCAGTCAGGGTGGGGCCCAGTACTTC. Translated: CASSQGGAQYF.

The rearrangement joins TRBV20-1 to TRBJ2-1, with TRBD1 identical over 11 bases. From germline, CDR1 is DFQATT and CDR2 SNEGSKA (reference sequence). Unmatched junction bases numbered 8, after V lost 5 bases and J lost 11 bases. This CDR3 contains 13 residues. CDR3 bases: TGCAGTGCTCCCCGGACAGGGGGCGATAAGCAGTTCTTC. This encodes CSAPRTGGDKQFF.

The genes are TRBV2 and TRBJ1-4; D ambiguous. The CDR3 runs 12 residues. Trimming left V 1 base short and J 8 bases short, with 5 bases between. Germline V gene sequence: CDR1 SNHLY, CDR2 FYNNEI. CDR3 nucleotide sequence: TGTGCCAGCAGTGAAGTTCGGGAAAAACTGTTTTTT. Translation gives CASSEVREKLFF.

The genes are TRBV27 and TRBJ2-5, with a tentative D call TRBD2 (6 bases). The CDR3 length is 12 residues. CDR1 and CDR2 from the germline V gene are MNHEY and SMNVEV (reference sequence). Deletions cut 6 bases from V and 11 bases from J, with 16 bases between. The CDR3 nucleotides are TGTGCCAGCAGCACTCTGGGGGGTGAGCAGTACTTC. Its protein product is CASSTLGGEQYF.

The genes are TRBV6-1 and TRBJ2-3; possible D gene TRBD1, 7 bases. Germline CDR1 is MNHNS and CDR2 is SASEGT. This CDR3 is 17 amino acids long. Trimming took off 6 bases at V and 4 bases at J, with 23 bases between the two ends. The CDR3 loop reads CASRGGQSGSTPDTQYF. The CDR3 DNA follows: TGTGCCAGCAGGGGGGGACAGTCCGGGTCGACACCAGATACGCAGTATTTT.

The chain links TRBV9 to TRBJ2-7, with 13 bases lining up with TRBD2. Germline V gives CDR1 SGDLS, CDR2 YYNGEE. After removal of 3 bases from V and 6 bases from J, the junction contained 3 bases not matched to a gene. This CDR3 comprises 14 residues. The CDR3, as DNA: TGTGCCAGCAGCGGGACTAGCGGGAGTGGCGAGCAGTACTTC. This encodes CASSGTSGSGEQYF. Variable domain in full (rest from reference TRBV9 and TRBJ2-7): DSGVTQTPKHLITATGQRVTLRCSPRSGDLSVYWYQQSLDQGLQFLIQYYNGEERAKGNILERFSAQQFPDLHSELNLSSLELGDSALYFCASSGTSGSGEQYFGPGTRLTVT.

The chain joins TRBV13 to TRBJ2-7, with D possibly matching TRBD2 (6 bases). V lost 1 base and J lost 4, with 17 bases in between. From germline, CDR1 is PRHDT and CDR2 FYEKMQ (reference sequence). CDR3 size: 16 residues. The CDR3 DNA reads TGTGCCAGCAGCTTAGCTTCCGGGAGAAGTGGATACGAGCAGTACTTC. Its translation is CASSLASGRSGYEQYF.

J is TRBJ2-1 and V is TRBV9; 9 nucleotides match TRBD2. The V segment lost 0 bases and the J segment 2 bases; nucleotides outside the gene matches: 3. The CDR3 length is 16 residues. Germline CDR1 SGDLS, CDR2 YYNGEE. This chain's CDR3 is CASSVDAGGPYNEQFF. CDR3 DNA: TGTGCCAGCAGCGTAGATGCGGGAGGGCCCTACAATGAGCAGTTCTTC.

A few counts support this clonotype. The CDR3 DNA is TGTGCCAGCAGTCCGAACGAAAACATTCAGTACTTC. It is translated as CASSPNENIQYF. J is TRBJ2-4 and V is TRBV27; D call uncertain. Germline CDR1 and CDR2: MNHEY and SMNVEV (reference sequence). V lost 5 bases to trimming and J lost 5 bases, with 7 bases between them. The CDR3 totals 12 residues.

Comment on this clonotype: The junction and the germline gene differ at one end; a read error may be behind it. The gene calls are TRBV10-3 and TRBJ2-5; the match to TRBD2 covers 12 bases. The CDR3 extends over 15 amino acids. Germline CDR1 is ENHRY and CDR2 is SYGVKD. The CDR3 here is CAVSILAGGQETQYF. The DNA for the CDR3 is TGTGCCGTCAGTATACTAGCGGGAGGACAAGAGACCCAGTACTTC.

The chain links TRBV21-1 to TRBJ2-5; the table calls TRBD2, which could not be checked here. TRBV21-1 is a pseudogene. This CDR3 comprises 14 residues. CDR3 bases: TGTGCCTGTCTACATGGACTGTGCCAAGAGACCCAGTACTTC. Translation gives CACLHGLCQETQYF.

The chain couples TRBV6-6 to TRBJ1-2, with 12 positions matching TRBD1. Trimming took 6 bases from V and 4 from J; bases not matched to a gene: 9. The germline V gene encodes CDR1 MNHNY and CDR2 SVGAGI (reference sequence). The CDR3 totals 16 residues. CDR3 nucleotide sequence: TGTGCCAGCAGAGGGACAGGGGGCTGGGGGTCCTATGGCTACACCTTC. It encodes CASRGTGGWGSYGYTF.

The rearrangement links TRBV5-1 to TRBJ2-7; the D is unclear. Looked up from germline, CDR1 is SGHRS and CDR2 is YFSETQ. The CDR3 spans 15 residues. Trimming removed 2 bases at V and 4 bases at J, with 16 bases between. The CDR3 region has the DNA TGCGCCAGCAGCTTCATCTCGGGCGTGCGGTACGAGCAGTACTTC. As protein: CASSFISGVRYEQYF.

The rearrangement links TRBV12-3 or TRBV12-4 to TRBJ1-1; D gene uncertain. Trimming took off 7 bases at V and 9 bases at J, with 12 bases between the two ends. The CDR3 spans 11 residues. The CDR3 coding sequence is TGTGCCAGCACCTCATCGTCTCAAGCTTTCTTT. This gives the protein CASTSSSQAFF.

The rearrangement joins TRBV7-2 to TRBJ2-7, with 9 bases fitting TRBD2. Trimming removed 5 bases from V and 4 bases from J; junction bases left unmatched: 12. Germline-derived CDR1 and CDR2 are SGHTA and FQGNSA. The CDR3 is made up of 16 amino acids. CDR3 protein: CASSPLASGRQYEQYF. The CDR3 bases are TGTGCCAGCAGCCCCCTGGCCAGCGGGAGGCAGTACGAGCAGTACTTC.

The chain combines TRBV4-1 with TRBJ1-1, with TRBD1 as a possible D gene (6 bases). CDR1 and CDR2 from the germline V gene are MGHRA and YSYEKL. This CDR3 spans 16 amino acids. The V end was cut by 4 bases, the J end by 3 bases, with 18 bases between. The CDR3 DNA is TGCGCCAGCAGCCTATATCGAAGGGGGACGGACACTGAAGCTTTCTTT. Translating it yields CASSLYRRGTDTEAFF.